These 5 T cell receptor beta chains share one sample of origin, sequenced in a study of T cell changes during pregnancy in multiple sclerosis. The assay was immunoSEQ multiplex PCR, and TCRdb's table has in-frame clones only and misses some. Here the sample spans some 20,000 clones, 85% to 90% being singletons. Sequenced here: CD4+ T cells from peripheral blood mononuclear cells, sampled in the first trimester of pregnancy. The origin of the receptors is a female donor in good health, enrolled as a control in a pregnancy study.

This rearrangement joins TRBV19 to TRBJ2-2; D is perhaps TRBD2 (6 bases). Trimming pared 1 base from V and 6 bases from J, leaving 9 bases between. CDR3 length: 14 residues. The germline gives CDR1 LNHDA, CDR2 SQIVND (reference sequence). The CDR3 region has the DNA TGTGCCAGTAGTATAGGTACGGGGGCCGGGGAGCTGTTTTTT. It is translated as CASSIGTGAGELFF.

The rearrangement uses TRBV18 and TRBJ2-1, with D perhaps TRBD2 (5 bases). V lost 0 bases to trimming and J lost 11 bases, with 17 bases between them. The CDR3 has 15 residues. Germline V lookup: CDR1 KGHSH, CDR2 LQKENI. This chain's CDR3 is CASSPPRLALWKQFF. As DNA, the CDR3 is TGTGCCAGCTCACCACCGCGGCTAGCCCTTTGGAAGCAGTTCTTC.

This sequence joins TRBV5-1 and TRBJ2-7; TRBD1 matches at 11 bases. Germline values: CDR1 SGHRS, CDR2 YFSETQ. Germline trimming cut 0 bases from V and 3 bases from J; bases unmatched to any gene: 14. The CDR3 spans 19 residues. CDR3 DNA sequence: TGCGCCAGCAGCTTGGGGATTCCCCCTGGTGGGACAGGGGGCTACGAGCAGTACTTC. This codes for CASSLGIPPGGTGGYEQYF. The whole variable domain, remainder taken from reference TRBV5-1 and TRBJ2-7, is KAGVTQTPRYLIKTRGQQVTLSCSPISGHRSVSWYQQTPGQGLQFLFEYFSETQRNKGNFPGRFSGRQFSNSRSEMNVSTLELGDSALYLCASSLGIPPGGTGGYEQYFGPGTRLTVT.

As DNA, the CDR3 is TGCAGCGTTCAGGAGGGCGGCCCCTACGAGCAGTACTTC. It specifies CSVQEGGPYEQYF. The chain combines TRBV29-1 with TRBJ2-7, with D possibly matching TRBD2 (6 bases). V lost 5 bases and J lost 2, with 13 bases in between. Germline CDR1 reads SQVTM; CDR2 reads ANQGSEA. The CDR3 length is 13 residues.

The chain uses TRBV27 and TRBJ1-2, with a weak D call TRBD1 (6 bases). Germline CDR1 reads MNHEY; CDR2 reads SMNVEV (reference sequence). Trimming took off 7 bases at V and 6 bases at J, with 21 bases between the two ends. CDR3 length: 15 amino acids. The CDR3 spells CASTTAGQGSHGYTF. DNA for the CDR3: TGTGCCAGCACCACAGCGGGGCAGGGGAGTCATGGCTACACCTTC.